This is a list of T cell receptor beta chains from one sample in a study of cytomegalovirus exposure and HLA in healthy donors. Here immunoSEQ multiplex PCR was the method, and the copy in TCRdb shows in-frame clones only, minus some. Seen here are 85,000 to 95,000 clones, approximately 76% observed once, and the top ten hold approximately 5%. Sequenced material: PBMCs. These receptors were taken from a man aged 25-45 years in good health and CMV-seropositive. Each CDR3 is given with its conserved first and last residue. D genes are given only for firm matches. Clone size appears in some rows only: once, few, many, or a class for an expanded clone.

V	J	length	D	size	CDR3	DNA
TRBV6-6	TRBJ1-1	15	TRBD1	.	CASSYTGQGGTEAFF	TGTGCCAGCAGTTACACGGGACAGGGTGGAACTGAAGCTTTCTTT
TRBV13	TRBJ2-1	13	.	.	CASSSGLLNEQFF	TGTGCCAGCAGCTCGGGACTTCTGAATGAGCAGTTCTTC
TRBV30	TRBJ2-1	13	TRBD2	.	CAWGTSGRSEQFF	TGTGCCTGGGGGACTAGCGGGAGAAGTGAGCAGTTCTTC
TRBV28	TRBJ2-5	16	TRBD2	.	CASSPSRGGSFETQYF	TGTGCCAGCAGTCCCAGCCGTGGCGGGAGTTTTGAGACCCAGTACTTC
TRBV6-6	TRBJ1-1	13	.	.	CASIPRENTEAFF	TGTGCCAGCATTCCCCGAGAGAACACTGAAGCTTTCTTT
TRBV2	TRBJ1-5	13	.	.	CASSSVQGQPQHF	TGTGCCAGCAGTTCGGTTCAGGGTCAGCCCCAGCATTTT
TRBV4-3	TRBJ2-6	18	TRBD2	.	CASSQGHRLASGANVLTF	TGCGCCAGCAGCCAAGGGCACAGACTAGCCTCTGGGGCCAACGTCCTGACTTTC
TRBV7-3	TRBJ2-5	15	.	once	CASSLTGLAGETQYF	TGTGCCAGCAGCTTAACAGGGCTAGCAGGAGAGACCCAGTACTTC
TRBV7-2	TRBJ2-1	18	TRBD2	.	CASSLGGGLPNSYNEQFF	TGTGCCAGCAGCTTAGGCGGGGGACTCCCTAACTCCTACAATGAGCAGTTCTTC
TRBV18	TRBJ1-3	13	.	.	CASSPLVGNTIYF	TGTGCCAGCTCACCACTAGTCGGAAACACCATATATTTT
TRBV6-1	TRBJ1-1	13	.	.	CASSAYGTSASFF	TGTGCCAGCAGTGCTTATGGGACAAGTGCCTCTTTCTTT
TRBV28	TRBJ2-3	16	TRBD1	once	CASSRTGEGGTDTQYF	TGTGCCAGCAGTCGTACAGGGGAAGGGGGCACAGATACGCAGTATTTT
TRBV27	TRBJ1-5	13	TRBD1	once	CASSFDRGQPQHF	TGTGCCAGCAGTTTTGACAGGGGGCAGCCCCAGCATTTT
TRBV5-1	TRBJ2-7	14	.	.	CASSPRGSNDEQYF	TGCGCCAGCAGCCCTCGGGGATCCAACGACGAGCAGTACTTC
TRBV19	TRBJ1-2	13	.	.	CASNDTPNYGYTF	TGTGCCAGTAACGACACGCCTAACTATGGCTACACCTTC
TRBV5-4	TRBJ2-7	14	.	.	CASSSPGVSYEQYF	TGTGCCAGCAGCTCCCCGGGGGTCTCCTACGAGCAGTACTTC
TRBV5-1	TRBJ2-1	14	.	.	CASSADSSYNEQFF	TGCGCCAGCAGCGCGGACAGCTCCTACAATGAGCAGTTCTTC
TRBV27	TRBJ1-1	21	TRBD1	.	CASSPPLPTGLGGRYPAEAFF	TGTGCCAGCAGTCCCCCCCTCCCGACAGGGTTGGGGGGTCGCTACCCGGCTGAAGCTTTCTTT
TRBV5-6	TRBJ1-1	16	.	.	CASSFQGHRVNTEAFF	TGTGCCAGCAGCTTCCAAGGCCACCGGGTGAACACTGAAGCTTTCTTT
TRBV19	TRBJ2-1	12	.	.	CASSPDYHPQFF	TGTGCCAGTAGCCCGGACTATCACCCCCAGTTCTTC
TRBV15	TRBJ2-7	16	.	.	CATSSAYGSRAYEQYF	TGTGCCACCAGCAGTGCCTACGGGAGTAGGGCCTACGAGCAGTACTTC
TRBV30	TRBJ2-2	16	.	.	CAWSAIWGGNTGELFF	TGTGCCTGGAGTGCCATATGGGGGGGCAATACCGGGGAGCTGTTTTTT
TRBV2	TRBJ1-4	13	.	.	CASSEWDSGRLFF	TGTGCCAGCAGTGAGTGGGACTCCGGGAGACTGTTTTTT
TRBV14	TRBJ1-2	14	.	.	CASSQVYGSYGYTF	TGTGCCAGCAGCCAAGTTTACGGGAGCTATGGCTACACCTTC
TRBV7-9	TRBJ2-7	13	TRBD2	few	CASSFSGSREQYF	TGTGCCAGCAGCTTTAGCGGGAGTAGGGAGCAGTACTTC
TRBV4-2	TRBJ2-1	18	TRBD2	.	CASSQAPSGQGSYNEQFF	TGTGCCAGCAGCCAAGCCCCTAGCGGCCAAGGTTCCTACAATGAGCAGTTCTTC
TRBV9	TRBJ2-7	15	.	.	CASSDPRNRSYEQYF	TGTGCCAGCAGTGATCCCAGAAATCGCTCCTACGAGCAGTACTTC
TRBV7-2	TRBJ2-7	16	.	.	CANSSQVGTSSYEQYF	TGTGCCAACAGCTCCCAGGTCGGAACAAGCTCCTACGAGCAGTACTTC
TRBV29-1	TRBJ1-1	11	TRBD1	.	CSVAGTGAAFF	TGCAGCGTGGCCGGGACAGGGGCAGCTTTCTTT
TRBV19	TRBJ1-1	16	.	.	CASSIRSEGRRAEAFF	TGTGCCAGTAGTATACGGTCCGAGGGCAGGAGGGCTGAAGCTTTCTTT
TRBV5-1	TRBJ1-2	14	TRBD1	.	CASSWTGGSDGYTF	TGCGCCAGCAGCTGGACAGGGGGGTCGGATGGCTACACCTTC
TRBV4-1	TRBJ1-3	15	.	.	CASSQPGGTGNTIYF	TGCGCCAGCAGCCAACCAGGAGGTACTGGAAACACCATATATTTT
TRBV5-1	TRBJ1-2	14	TRBD1	once	CASSSDRGIYGYTF	TGCGCCAGCAGCTCAGACAGGGGCATTTATGGCTACACCTTC
TRBV9	TRBJ2-5	16	TRBD2	.	CASSHSAGVLEETQYF	TGTGCCAGCAGCCATTCAGCGGGAGTATTAGAGGAGACCCAGTACTTC
TRBV6-5	TRBJ1-4	16	.	.	CASSYSGLGTNEKLFF	TGTGCCAGCAGTTATTCAGGCCTTGGCACTAATGAAAAACTGTTTTTT
TRBV7-9	TRBJ2-1	15	.	once	CASSLAGRGYNEQFF	TGTGCCAGCAGCTTAGCGGGTCGAGGATACAATGAGCAGTTCTTC
TRBV19	TRBJ2-7	18	TRBD2	few	CASSSRGLAGGRSYEQYF	TGTGCCAGTAGTTCCCGGGGACTAGCGGGAGGACGTTCTTACGAGCAGTACTTC
TRBV7-8	TRBJ2-7	12	TRBD1	.	CASSLGGYRGYF	TGTGCCAGCAGCTTAGGAGGATACAGGGGTTACTTC